This record concerns one TCR beta chain sequence. Its antigen is currently unknown. This entry belongs to a study of monozygotic twins with inflammatory bowel disease. Study-wide results and limits: Differences in immunosuppressive treatment may have been a source of added variability in patient repertoires.

The CDR3 consists of 11 residues. Germline V gene data show CDR1 as SGDLS and CDR2 as YYNGEE. In eight separate reactions per sample, cDNA was generated. Added by template switching were UMIs that each held a 6-nucleotide sample barcode. TCRdb derives one entry per CDR3 protein from the 5' RACE reads, leaving out DNA. This sample contains 330,000 or so distinct CDR3 sequences. The sequence came from a human donor with ulcerative colitis or Crohn's disease, or a healthy co-twin of an affected twin (not recorded which). J is TRBJ2-7 and V is TRBV9; TCRdb returns TRBD1, unconfirmable since there is no DNA. Sequenced material: blood. The CDR3 is CASSSGGEQYF.